This T cell receptor beta chain was sequenced in a study of blood T cell repertoires in COVID-19. On the study more broadly: Acute and convalescent COVID-19 specimens originated in the United States, Italy and Spain.

Trimming stripped 5 bases from V and 4 bases from J, with 15 bases between. Germline V gives CDR1 MDHEN, CDR2 SYDVKM. The CDR3 has 15 amino acids. Only in-frame clones appear in the TCRdb table, and some are missing; sequencing was by immunoSEQ multiplex PCR. The repertoire holds some 110,000 clones, about 82% seen once, with under 8% in the top ten. This sequence was found in a man of 80 years or more with COVID-19, enrolled during active disease. Sequencing used peripheral blood. This chain uses TRBV28 with TRBJ1-3, with D maybe TRBD1 (6 bases). The CDR3 loop is CASSTPTGSGNTIYF. CDR3 coding DNA: TGTGCCAGCAGTACCCCCACAGGGTCGGGAAACACCATATATTTT.